The text below deals with one TCR beta chain. These data belong to a study of cytomegalovirus exposure and HLA in healthy donors. The PCR used 60 Vbeta and 13 Jbeta primers. Here immunoSEQ multiplex PCR was the method, and the copy in TCRdb shows in-frame clones only, minus some. Counted here are about 180,000 clones, over 65% occurring once; the ten biggest clones make up around 1.5%. The ends were cut back, 5 bases at V and 11 bases at J, with 21 bases in the middle. The length of the CDR3 is 14 residues. Germline CDR1 MDHEN, CDR2 SYDVKM. This TCR derives from a man aged 18-30 years in good health and CMV-seronegative. The rearrangement links TRBV28 to TRBJ1-1, with D uncertain. The specimen was PBMCs. CDR3 nucleotide sequence: TGTGCCAGCAGTCACGACCAGAGAGAAGGAGGGGCTTTCTTT. Its translation is CASSHDQREGGAFF.